This entry lists 3 T cell receptor beta chains sequenced from one sample in a study of T cell responses to AZD1222 COVID-19 vaccine. The protocol was immunoSEQ multiplex PCR, while the TCRdb copy is restricted to in-frame clones and leaves out a portion. Of over 150,000 clones in the sample, approximately 92% were seen once. The sample consisted of peripheral blood, taken on day 0 of AZD1222 vaccination. The receptors here all came from an adult in good health.

The CDR3, as DNA: TGTGCCAGCAGCGAGGGTAGGGTCACTGAAGCTTTCTTT. This encodes CASSEGRVTEAFF. The chain joins TRBV3-1 (or the pseudogene TRBV3-2) to TRBJ1-1, with D uncertain. The CDR3 loop spans 13 amino acids. The V and J ends lost 5 bases and 4 bases respectively, with 11 bases between them. Per the germline V gene, CDR1 is LGHDT and CDR2 is YNNKEL (reference sequence).

This clone has a single count. The J gene is TRBJ2-3, the V gene TRBV6-5; TRBD1 is a possible D gene (6 bases). Germline V gene data show CDR1 as MNHEY and CDR2 as SVGAGI. The CDR3 covers 14 residues. V was shortened by 5 bases and J by 1 base, with 10 bases between the two germline ends. The CDR3 coding sequence is TGTGCCAGCAGTCAACGGACAGGCACAGATACGCAGTATTTT. Translation: CASSQRTGTDTQYF.

This clone was seen only a few times. The chain employs TRBV3-1 (or the pseudogene TRBV3-2) and TRBJ1-6; TRBD1 matches at 8 bases. Losses at the gene ends were 1 base for V and 9 bases for J; bases not matched to a gene: 14. CDR1 and CDR2 from the germline V gene are LGHDT and YNNKEL (reference sequence). The CDR3 loop spans 18 amino acids. The DNA of the CDR3 is TGTGCCAGCAGCCAAGCGGGAGGCAGGGGGCCTATAGGTTCACCCCTCCACTTT. Protein sequence: CASSQAGGRGPIGSPLHF.